This record covers a single T cell receptor (beta chain). The antigen is undetermined. The PCR contained 60 Vbeta and 13 Jbeta primers. Here immunoSEQ multiplex PCR was the method, and the copy in TCRdb shows in-frame clones only, minus some. Of roughly 150,000 clones in the sample, 65% to 70% are singletons; the top ten hold about 10%. This entry comes from a study of cytomegalovirus exposure and HLA in healthy donors. Study results and limitations: Later work found most CMV-associated TCR beta chains apparently HLA-restricted. Presence/absence analyses took donor sequencing depth as roughly uniform.

Donors were nominally healthy when sampled, though unrecorded immune exposures were likely. The CDR3 length is 15 residues. Germline V CDR1 and CDR2: MNHNS, SASEGT. The V and J ends lost 3 bases and 2 bases, in that order; junction bases with no gene match: 4. The TCR sequence derives from a man aged 30 to 45 in good health and CMV-seropositive. The chain couples TRBV6-1 to TRBJ2-7; 10 positions match TRBD1. Material for sequencing was PBMCs. CDR3 sequence: CASSDGTGVTYEQYF. The CDR3 DNA is TGTGCCAGCAGTGACGGGACAGGGGTGACCTACGAGCAGTACTTC.